This TCR beta chain was sequenced during a study of neurological immune-mediated disorders. About this clonotype: The CDR3 ends on some other residue instead of the conserved phenylalanine or tryptophan, so this is likely a read error.

Each CDR3 protein is one row after TCRdb ran MiXCR on the 5' RACE reads. Of around 53,000 distinct CDR3 sequences in the sample, approximately 4% are singletons; the top ten hold about 3.1%. V lost 6 bases to trimming and J lost 8 bases, with 15 bases between them. CDR1 and CDR2 from the germline V gene are SGHRS and YFSETQ. The CDR3 runs 14 residues. The TCR sequence derives from a man aged 50 or older with multiple sclerosis. V is TRBV5-1 and J is TRBJ1-6; TRBD1 is a possible D gene (5 bases). Material for sequencing was PBMCs. As DNA, the CDR3 is TGCGCCAGCACCCGGGGCCTTAGCGATTCACCCCTCCACGTT. It encodes CASTRGLSDSPLHV.